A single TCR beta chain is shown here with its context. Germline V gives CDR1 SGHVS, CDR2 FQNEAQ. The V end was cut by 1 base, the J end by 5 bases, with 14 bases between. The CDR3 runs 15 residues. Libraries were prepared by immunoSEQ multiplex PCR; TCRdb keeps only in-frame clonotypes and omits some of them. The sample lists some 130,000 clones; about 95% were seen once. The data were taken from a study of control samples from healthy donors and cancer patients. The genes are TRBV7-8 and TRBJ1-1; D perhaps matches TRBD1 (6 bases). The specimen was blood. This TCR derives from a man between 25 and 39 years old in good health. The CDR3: CASSLEGGAYTEAFF. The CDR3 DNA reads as TGTGCCAGCAGCTTAGAGGGGGGCGCTTATACTGAAGCTTTCTTT.